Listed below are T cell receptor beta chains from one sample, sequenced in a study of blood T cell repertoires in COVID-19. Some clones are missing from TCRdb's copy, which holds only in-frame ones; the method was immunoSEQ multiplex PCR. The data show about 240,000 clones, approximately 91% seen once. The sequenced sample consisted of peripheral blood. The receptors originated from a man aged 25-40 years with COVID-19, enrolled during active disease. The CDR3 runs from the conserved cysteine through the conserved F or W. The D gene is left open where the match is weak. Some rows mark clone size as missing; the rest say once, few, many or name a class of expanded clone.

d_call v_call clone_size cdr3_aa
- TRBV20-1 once CSARGVSEQFF
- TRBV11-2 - CASILLDTTGELFF
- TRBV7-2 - CASRQNVASAADTQYF
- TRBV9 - CASSATANTGELFF
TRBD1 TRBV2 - CASILDQTGGLTF
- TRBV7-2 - CASSRPGEGRGRYGYTF
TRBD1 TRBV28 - CASSQASQGAKNIQYF
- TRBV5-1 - CASSLAGEPNIQYF
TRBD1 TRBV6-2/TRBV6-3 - CASSSPRQGWEFGNTIYF
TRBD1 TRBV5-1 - CASSKGQGNTEAFF
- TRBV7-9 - CASSRGAQETQYF
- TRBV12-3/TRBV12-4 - CASSLRGRETQYF
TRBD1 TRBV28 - CASSPRQGAGTEAFF
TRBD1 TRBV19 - CASSITGGELYEQYF
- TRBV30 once CAWSETGQNYGYTF
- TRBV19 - CASSTLQGSGANVLTF
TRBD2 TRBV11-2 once CASSLVGLAGTDTQYF
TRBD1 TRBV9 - CASSVAVQGAYYGYTF
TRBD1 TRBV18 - CASSTIQGAGEQYF
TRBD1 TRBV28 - CASSLDRVYSPLHF
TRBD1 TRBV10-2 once CASSDKGAVKRETQYF
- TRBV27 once CASSLREEGYEQYF
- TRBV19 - CASSEQGNRPQHF
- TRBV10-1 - CASSEKGQGRWDEQFF
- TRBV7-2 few CASSSPQGIQYF
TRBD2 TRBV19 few CASHHRGGPTYEQYF
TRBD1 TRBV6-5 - CASSPDRDSYTEAFF
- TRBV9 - CASSGGNLGAGYNEQFF
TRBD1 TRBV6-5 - CASSPDRGMNTEAFF
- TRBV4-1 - CASSQGDWTEDGYTF
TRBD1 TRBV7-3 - CASSLLAPGTGNTEAFF
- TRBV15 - CATKGVNGEQYF
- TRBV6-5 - CASSYSSGGITEAFF
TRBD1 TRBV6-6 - CASRKDRGQLYGYTF
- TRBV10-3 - CAIITQGRGQPQHF
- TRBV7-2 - CASSLELGAGNTIYF
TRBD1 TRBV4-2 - CASSQDPGGYEKLFF
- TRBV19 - CASSIDGRAMNSNQPQHF
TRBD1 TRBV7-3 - CASSEPGQGKTGELFF
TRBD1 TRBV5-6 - CASSFTGAFSGNTIYF
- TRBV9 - CASSVTDNIYEQYF
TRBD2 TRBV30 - CASSPGTRVYNEQFF
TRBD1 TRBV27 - CAGGTGEHGELFF
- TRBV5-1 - CASSLGTGSLYNSPLHF
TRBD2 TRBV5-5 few CASSSGTSGAGELFF
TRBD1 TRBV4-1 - CASSHYGTGSGNTIYF
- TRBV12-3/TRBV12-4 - CASSPTPYEQYF
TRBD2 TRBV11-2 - CASSLELVGLAGDEQFF
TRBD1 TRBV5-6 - CASSPRTGVYNSPLHF
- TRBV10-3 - CAISPDRIPNTEAFF
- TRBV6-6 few CASTVGANVLTF
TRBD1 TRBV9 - CASSVGDRVGLHTEAFF
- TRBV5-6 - CASSSFNRVGQPQHF
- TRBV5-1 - CASSLDRSGRGSTF
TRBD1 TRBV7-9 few CASSPWGQGADEQYF
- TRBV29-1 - CSVEKGWGDGTQYF